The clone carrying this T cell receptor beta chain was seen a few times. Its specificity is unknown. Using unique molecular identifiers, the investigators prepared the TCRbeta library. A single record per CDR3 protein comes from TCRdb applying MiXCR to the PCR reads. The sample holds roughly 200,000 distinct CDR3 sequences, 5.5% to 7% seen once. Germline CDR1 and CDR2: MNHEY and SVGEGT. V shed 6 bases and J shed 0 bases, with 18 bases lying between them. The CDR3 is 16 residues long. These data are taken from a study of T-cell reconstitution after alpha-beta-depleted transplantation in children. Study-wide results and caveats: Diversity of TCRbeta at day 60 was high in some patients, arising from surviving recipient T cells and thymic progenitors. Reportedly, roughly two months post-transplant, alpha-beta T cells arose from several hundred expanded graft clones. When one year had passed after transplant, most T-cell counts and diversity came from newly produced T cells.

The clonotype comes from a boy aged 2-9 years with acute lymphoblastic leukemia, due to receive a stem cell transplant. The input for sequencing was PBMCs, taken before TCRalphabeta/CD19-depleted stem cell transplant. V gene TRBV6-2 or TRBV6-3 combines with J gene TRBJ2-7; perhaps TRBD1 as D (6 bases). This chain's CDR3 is CASSPQGMEPSYEQYF. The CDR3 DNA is TGTGCCAGCAGCCCACAGGGAATGGAACCCTCCTACGAGCAGTACTTC.